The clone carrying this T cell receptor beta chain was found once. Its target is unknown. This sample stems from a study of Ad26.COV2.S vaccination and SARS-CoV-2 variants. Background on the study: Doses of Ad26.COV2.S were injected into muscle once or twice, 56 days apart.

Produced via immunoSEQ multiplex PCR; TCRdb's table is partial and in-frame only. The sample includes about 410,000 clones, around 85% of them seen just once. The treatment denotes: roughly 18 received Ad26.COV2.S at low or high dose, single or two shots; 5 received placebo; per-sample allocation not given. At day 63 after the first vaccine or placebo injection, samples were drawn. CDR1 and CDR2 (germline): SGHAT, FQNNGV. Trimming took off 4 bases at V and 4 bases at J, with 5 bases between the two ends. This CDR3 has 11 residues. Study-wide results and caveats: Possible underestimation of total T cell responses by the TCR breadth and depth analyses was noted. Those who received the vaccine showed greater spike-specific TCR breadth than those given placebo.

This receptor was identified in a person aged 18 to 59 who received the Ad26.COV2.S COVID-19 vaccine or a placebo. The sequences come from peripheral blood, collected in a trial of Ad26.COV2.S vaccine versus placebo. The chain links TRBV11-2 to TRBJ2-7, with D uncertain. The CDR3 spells CASSSHYEQYF. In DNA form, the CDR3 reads TGTGCCAGCAGCTCGCATTACGAGCAGTACTTC.